This section outlines one TCR beta chain sequence together with its context. There are a few counts of this clone. The specificity of this receptor is unknown. Per-base qualities were not stored, and no clone one base away is much larger. This entry is derived from a study of control samples from healthy donors and cancer patients (TCRdb year 2020). Library preparation was by the immunoSEQ multiplex PCR assay. In its TCRdb copy, this immuneACCESS table keeps in-frame sequences only and misses some clones. Where compared with another copy, unresolved V genes explain less than half of these, and the others have no known cause. Counted in this sample were 70,000 or so clones; roughly 91% of them appeared once. In total, the top ten clones hold around 19% of the sample. Reading from cysteine to phenylalanine, the CDR3 counts 13 amino acids. Only the CDR3 part of the read is kept: 39 bases, read in frame from the first base. For CDR1 and CDR2, the germline V gene (reference sequence) lists LGHDT and YNNKEL. The trim is 4 bases for V and 5 bases for J, with a gap of 12 bases between the germline ends.

This TCR was recovered from a man between 60 and 70 years old with lung cancer. Recombination joined TRBV3-1 (or the pseudogene TRBV3-2) with TRBJ2-7, with the D segment identity uncertain. The material sequenced was PBMCs. The DNA sequence reads TGTGCCAGCAGCCTCCAAGGAATGGACGAGCAGTACTTC. Its protein product is CASSLQGMDEQYF.